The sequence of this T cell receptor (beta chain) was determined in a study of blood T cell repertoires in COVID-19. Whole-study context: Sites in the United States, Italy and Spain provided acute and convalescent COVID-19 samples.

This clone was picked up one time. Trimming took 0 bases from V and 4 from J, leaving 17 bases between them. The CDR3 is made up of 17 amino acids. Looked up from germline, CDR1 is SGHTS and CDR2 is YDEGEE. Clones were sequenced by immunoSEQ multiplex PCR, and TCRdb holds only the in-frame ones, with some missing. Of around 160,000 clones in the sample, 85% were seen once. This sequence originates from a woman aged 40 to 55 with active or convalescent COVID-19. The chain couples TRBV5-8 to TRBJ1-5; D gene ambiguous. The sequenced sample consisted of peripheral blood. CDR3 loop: CASSLGLTGLGNQPQHF. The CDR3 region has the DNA TGTGCCAGCAGCTTGGGCTTAACGGGATTAGGGAATCAGCCCCAGCATTTT.